These T cell receptor beta chains were read from a single sample in a study of T-cell memory formation after mild COVID-19. Each CDR3 protein gets one entry after TCRdb re-called the 5' RACE reads with MiXCR. Of roughly 150,000 distinct CDR3 sequences in the sample, 11% to 15% were seen once. The sample consisted of PBMCs or a T cell subset sorted from them (not recorded which). These receptors all come from an adult woman who had mild COVID-19 (a few samples of this study predate the infection). Cell type and time point are not known. CDR3s include the opening cysteine and the closing phenylalanine or tryptophan. Each record gives: J gene, clone size, D gene, V gene, CDR3 length, CDR3 DNA, CDR3 protein. The D gene is left open where the match is weak. Some rows mark clone size as missing; the rest say once, few, many or name a class of expanded clone.

TRBJ2-7 few TRBD2 TRBV4-3 16 TGCGCCAGCAGCCAAAGTTTCCTAGCGGGTTCCTACGAGCAGTACTTC CASSQSFLAGSYEQYF
TRBJ2-3 few . TRBV20-1 14 TGCAGTGCGGACTACGTAAAGTTCACAGATACGCAGTATTTT CSADYVKFTDTQYF
TRBJ1-1 . . TRBV27 14 TGTGCCAGCAGTTTTGCGGCAGGCTACACTGAAGCTTTCTTT CASSFAAGYTEAFF
TRBJ2-1 . TRBD2 TRBV30 15 TGTGCCTGGAGCACACGGGGACTAGCGGGAGGACAGCAGTTCTTC CAWSTRGLAGGQQFF
TRBJ2-3 few . TRBV5-5 13 TGTGCCAGCAGCTCCGGGGAAGGCCGGACGCAGTATTTT CASSSGEGRTQYF
TRBJ1-2 few . TRBV5-6 13 TGTGCCAGCAGCATGAAGTATATGGATGGCTACACCTTC CASSMKYMDGYTF
TRBJ2-5 few TRBD2 TRBV6-6 15 TGTGCCATTCGAGTGCCAGCGGGACCACGGGAGACCCAGTACTTC CAIRVPAGPRETQYF
TRBJ2-3 few TRBD2 TRBV11-2 16 TGTGCCAGCAGCTTAGACCTTAGCGGGGGCTTGAACGGGCAGTATTTT CASSLDLSGGLNGQYF
TRBJ2-3 . . TRBV11-3 13 TGTGCCATCAGGGGCGACCTCACAGATACGCAGTATTTT CAIRGDLTDTQYF
TRBJ2-1 . . TRBV7-9 12 TGTGCCAGCAGCTTAGTTCTGGGGGAGCAGTTCTTC CASSLVLGEQFF
TRBJ2-3 . TRBD2 TRBV3-1 16 TGTGCCAGCAGCCAAGTAGCGGGGGGGCCACCAGATACGCAGTATTTT CASSQVAGGPPDTQYF
TRBJ2-7 few TRBD2 TRBV4-3 15 TGCGCCAGCAGCCAAGGAGCGGGAGGACGGTACGAGCAGTACTTC CASSQGAGGRYEQYF
TRBJ2-3 . TRBD2 TRBV9 15 TGTGCCAGCAGCGTAGTCCCGGGAGGAGCAGATACGCAGTATTTT CASSVVPGGADTQYF
TRBJ2-3 . . TRBV12-3/TRBV12-4 14 TGTGCCAGCAGTTTAGGGAGGGCGACAGATACGCAGTATTTT CASSLGRATDTQYF
TRBJ2-1 . . TRBV19 15 TGTGCCAGTAGTATCTACGAAACAGGCTACAATGAGCAGTTCTTC CASSIYETGYNEQFF
TRBJ2-7 . TRBD1 TRBV7-9 16 TGTGCCAGCAGCTTATCTCCGGGGACAGGGTCCCACGAGCAGTACTTC CASSLSPGTGSHEQYF
TRBJ2-2 few . TRBV29-1 12 TGCAGCGTTGTTGGGGGGTCCGGGGAGCTGTTTTTT CSVVGGSGELFF
TRBJ1-5 . . TRBV14 14 TGTGCCAGCAGCCAACCCGGGTACAATCAGCCCCAGCATTTT CASSQPGYNQPQHF
TRBJ2-7 many TRBD1 TRBV12-3/TRBV12-4 17 TGTGCCAGCAGTTTAGTGCTCCCGGGACAGGGGAGGTACGAGCAGTACTTC CASSLVLPGQGRYEQYF
TRBJ1-1 few . TRBV18 12 TGTGCCAGCTCACCACCAACGGGGGAAGCTTTCTTT CASSPPTGEAFF
TRBJ2-7 few TRBD2 TRBV7-9 13 TGTGCCAGCGGCCATGGGGGGGAGTACGAGCAGTACTTC CASGHGGEYEQYF
TRBJ2-1 . TRBD1 TRBV9 16 TGTGCCAGCAGTGGAACCGGGACAGAGTTCTACAATGAGCAGTTCTTC CASSGTGTEFYNEQFF
TRBJ2-7 . TRBD1 TRBV6-4 13 TGTGCCAGCCTCAGGGGGTTCTCCTACGAGCAGTACTTC CASLRGFSYEQYF
TRBJ2-2 few . TRBV7-6 13 TGTGCCAGCAGCTTCACTAGGACCGGGGAGCTGTTTTTT CASSFTRTGELFF
TRBJ2-1 . . TRBV24-1 14 TGTGCCACCAGTGTGGCAGGGTCAGGCAATGAGCAGTTCTTC CATSVAGSGNEQFF
TRBJ2-7 . . TRBV11-2 14 TGTTCCAGCAGCTTAGGAGCAGCCTCCTACGAGCAGTACTTC CSSSLGAASYEQYF
TRBJ2-3 . . TRBV9 14 TGTGCCAGCAGCGGACAGGCGACCACAGATACGCAGTATTTT CASSGQATTDTQYF
TRBJ1-2 . TRBD1 TRBV7-9 15 TGTGCCAGCAGCAACGGAAAGGGACAGCTTACAGGCTACACCTTC CASSNGKGQLTGYTF
TRBJ2-1 few . TRBV29-1 16 TGCAGCGTTGAGGGGGTCCTCCATACGGACTACAATGAGCAGTTCTTC CSVEGVLHTDYNEQFF
TRBJ2-5 . . TRBV27 14 TGTGCCAGCAGTTTCTACAGCCCCCAAGAGACCCAGTACTTC CASSFYSPQETQYF